Listed below are T cell receptor beta chains from one sample, sequenced in a study of blood T cell repertoires in COVID-19. Produced via immunoSEQ multiplex PCR; TCRdb's table is partial and in-frame only. The table includes roughly 460,000 clones, about 87% detected once. The material sequenced was peripheral blood. The receptor set was obtained from a man aged 18 to 30 with COVID-19, enrolled during active disease. CDR3s include the opening cysteine and the closing phenylalanine or tryptophan. The order of the fields is V gene, CDR3 protein.

>TRBV5-1
CASSLEAAPNTEAFF
>TRBV19
CASSIDLRVTDGYTF
>TRBV7-9
CASSFMGREAFF
>TRBV6-5
CASSYSGSGEETQYF
>TRBV29-1
CSARDSRNQPQHF
>TRBV19
CASSTRTGVEAFF
>TRBV20-1
CSASSRAGLETQYF
>TRBV11-3
CASSPGQRDEQYF
>TRBV2
CASDPGTAYSGRNEQYF
>TRBV7-8
CASSLAGTGKLFF
>TRBV6-5
CASSTPGYEQYF
>TRBV19
CASSTGRLGGYTF
>TRBV5-5
CASSRAGEETQYF
>TRBV5-4
CASSSAGANVLTF
>TRBV6-5
CASTRQGNSGNTIYF
>TRBV5-4
CASSPPRADGANVLTF
>TRBV5-1
CASSLAGQGTDTQYF
>TRBV14
CASSQTTGDANTGELFF
>TRBV7-2
CASSLRERRNEQFF
>TRBV5-5
CASSDDFWGVGAQPQHF
>TRBV19
CASSIAGGFTDTQYF
>TRBV2
CASTTGVNGEQYF
>TRBV2
CASGTAGGPRETQYF
>TRBV2
CASRGGFDTEAFF
>TRBV11-1
CASSFGRGTYEQYF
>TRBV4-1
CASSQERNQPQHF
>TRBV3-1/TRBV3-2
CASSRGTGTEKLFF
>TRBV30
CAWSAGPNTEAFF
>TRBV14
CASSPLGLTGVTGELFF
>TRBV6-1
CASSEDSGRAYEQYF
>TRBV7-6
CASSPGAGGPSHEQFF
>TRBV13
CASSVAGNLTDTQYF
>TRBV7-8
CASSSREVGELFF
>TRBV3-1/TRBV3-2
CASSQVGTGGLTQYF
>TRBV30
CAWSAWTVGGFEAFF
>TRBV30
CAWSTLTSGRANNEQFF
>TRBV3-1/TRBV3-2
CASSQETGARTDTQYF
>TRBV20-1
CSATEGRVYEQYF
>TRBV27
CASRSLAGSEETQYF
>TRBV27
CASSLDSWGYGYTF
>TRBV18
CASSELGAGGYEQYF